There are many counts of the clone carrying this T cell receptor (beta chain). This sample was taken from a study of T-cell memory formation after mild COVID-19. The V and J ends lost 3 bases and 11 bases, in that order; junction bases with no gene match: 6. Germline CDR1 is LGHDT and CDR2 is YNNKEL (reference sequence). This CDR3 is 12 amino acids long. TCRdb ran MiXCR on the 5' RACE reads and lists one entry per CDR3 protein. The table lists roughly 300,000 distinct CDR3 sequences, about 17% of them singletons. The J gene is TRBJ1-1, the V gene TRBV3-1; 7 nucleotides match TRBD1. The sequence was collected from a young man who had mild COVID-19 (a few samples of this study predate the infection). Cell type and time point are not known. Sequences were obtained from PBMCs or a T cell subset sorted from them (not recorded which). The CDR3 region is CASSQARTGAFF. In nucleotides, the CDR3 is TGTGCCAGCAGCCAGGCTAGGACAGGCGCTTTCTTT.